The entry below describes one TCR beta chain. These data come from a study of T cell changes during pregnancy in multiple sclerosis. Profiling relied on immunoSEQ multiplex PCR, and the TCRdb table lists in-frame clones only, not all of them. The data show about 98,000 clones, around 90% seen once. Trimming at V came to 0 bases and at J to 1 base, leaving 5 bases not matched to a gene. The CDR3 length is 17 residues. Germline CDR1 SGDLS, CDR2 YYNGEE. This TCR derives from a female donor in good health, enrolled as a control in a pregnancy study. The rearrangement joins TRBV9 to TRBJ2-3; 10 bases fit TRBD2. Sequences were derived from peripheral blood, sampled after pregnancy. The CDR3 DNA reads TGTGCCAGCAGCGTAGTACATACTAGCGGGGGCACAGATACGCAGTATTTT. Translating gives CASSVVHTSGGTDTQYF.